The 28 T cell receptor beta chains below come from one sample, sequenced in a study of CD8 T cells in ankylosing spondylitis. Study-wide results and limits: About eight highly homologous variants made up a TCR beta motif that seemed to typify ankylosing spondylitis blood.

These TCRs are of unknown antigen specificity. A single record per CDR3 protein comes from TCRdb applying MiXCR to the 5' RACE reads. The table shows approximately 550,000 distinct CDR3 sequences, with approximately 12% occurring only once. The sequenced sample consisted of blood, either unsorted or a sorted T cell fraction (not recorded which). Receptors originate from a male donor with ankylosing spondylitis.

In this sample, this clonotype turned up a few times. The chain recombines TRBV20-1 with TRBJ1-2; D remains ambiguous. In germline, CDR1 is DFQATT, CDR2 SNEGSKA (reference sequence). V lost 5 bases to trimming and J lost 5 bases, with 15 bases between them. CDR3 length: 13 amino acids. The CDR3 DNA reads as TGCAGTGCTCCTGAAGTAACGGGTTATGGCTACACCTTC. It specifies CSAPEVTGYGYTF.

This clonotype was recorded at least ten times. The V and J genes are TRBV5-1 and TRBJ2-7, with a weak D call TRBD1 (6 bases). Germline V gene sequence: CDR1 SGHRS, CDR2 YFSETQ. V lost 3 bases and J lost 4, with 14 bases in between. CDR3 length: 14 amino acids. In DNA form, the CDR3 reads TGCGCCAGCAGCTCGGAATATAGGGGGTACGAGCAGTACTTC. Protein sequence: CASSSEYRGYEQYF. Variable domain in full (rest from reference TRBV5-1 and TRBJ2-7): KAGVTQTPRYLIKTRGQQVTLSCSPISGHRSVSWYQQTPGQGLQFLFEYFSETQRNKGNFPGRFSGRQFSNSRSEMNVSTLELGDSALYLCASSSEYRGYEQYFGPGTRLTVT.

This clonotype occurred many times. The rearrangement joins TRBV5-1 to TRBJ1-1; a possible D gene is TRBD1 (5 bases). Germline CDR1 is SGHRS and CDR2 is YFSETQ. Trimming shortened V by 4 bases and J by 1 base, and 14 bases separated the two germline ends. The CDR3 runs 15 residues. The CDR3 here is CASSPTTVRNTEAFF. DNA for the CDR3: TGCGCCAGCAGCCCGACGACAGTACGGAACACTGAAGCTTTCTTT.

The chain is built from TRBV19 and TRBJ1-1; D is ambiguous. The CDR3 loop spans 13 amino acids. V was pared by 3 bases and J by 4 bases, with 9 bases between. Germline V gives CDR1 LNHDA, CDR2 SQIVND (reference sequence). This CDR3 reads CASSIGRRTEAFF. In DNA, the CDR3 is TGTGCCAGTAGTATTGGAAGACGCACTGAAGCTTTCTTT.

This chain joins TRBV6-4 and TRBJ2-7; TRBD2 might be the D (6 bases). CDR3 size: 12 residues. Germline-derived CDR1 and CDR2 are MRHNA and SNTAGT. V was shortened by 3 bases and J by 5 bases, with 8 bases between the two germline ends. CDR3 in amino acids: CASSDWGDEQYV. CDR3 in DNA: TGTGCCAGCAGTGATTGGGGGGACGAGCAGTACGTC.

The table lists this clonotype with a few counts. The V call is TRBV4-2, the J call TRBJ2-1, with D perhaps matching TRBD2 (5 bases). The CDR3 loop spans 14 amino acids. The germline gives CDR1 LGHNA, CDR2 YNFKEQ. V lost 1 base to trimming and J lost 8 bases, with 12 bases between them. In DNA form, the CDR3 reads TGTGCCAGCAGCCAAGGACGAGGGATGGATGAGCAGTTCTTC. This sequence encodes CASSQGRGMDEQFF.

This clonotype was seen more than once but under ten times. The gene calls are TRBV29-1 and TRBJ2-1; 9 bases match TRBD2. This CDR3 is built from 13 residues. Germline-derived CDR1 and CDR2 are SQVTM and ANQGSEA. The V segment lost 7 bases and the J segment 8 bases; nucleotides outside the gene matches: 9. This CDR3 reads CSGGGLALHEQFF. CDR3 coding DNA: TGCAGCGGGGGGGGACTAGCCCTCCATGAGCAGTTCTTC.

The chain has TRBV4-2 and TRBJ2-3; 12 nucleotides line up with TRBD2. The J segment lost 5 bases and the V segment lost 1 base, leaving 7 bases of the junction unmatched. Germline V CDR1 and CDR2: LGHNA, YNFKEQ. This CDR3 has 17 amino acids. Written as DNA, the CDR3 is TGTGCCAGCAGCCAAGGCCGCCTGACTAGCGGGAGAGATACGCAGTATTTT. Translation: CASSQGRLTSGRDTQYF.

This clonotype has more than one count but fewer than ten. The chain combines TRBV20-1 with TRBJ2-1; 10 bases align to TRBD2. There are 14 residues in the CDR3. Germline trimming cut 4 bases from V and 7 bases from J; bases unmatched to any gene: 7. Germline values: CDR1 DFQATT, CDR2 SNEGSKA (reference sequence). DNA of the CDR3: TGCAGTGCTACAGCTAGCGGGAGTCTGAATGAGCAGTTCTTC. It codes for CSATASGSLNEQFF.

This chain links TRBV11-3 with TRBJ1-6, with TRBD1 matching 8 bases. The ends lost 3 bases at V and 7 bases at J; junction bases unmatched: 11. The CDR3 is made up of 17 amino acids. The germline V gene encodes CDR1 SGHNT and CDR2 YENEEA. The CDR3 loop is CASSLVATGGRNSPLHF. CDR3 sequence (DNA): TGTGCCAGCAGCTTGGTGGCCACAGGGGGAAGGAATTCACCCCTCCACTTT. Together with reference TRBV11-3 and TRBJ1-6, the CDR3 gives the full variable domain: EAGVVQSPRYKIIEKKQPVAFWCNPISGHNTLYWYLQNLGQGPELLIRYENEEAVDDSQLPKDRFSAERLKGVDSTLKIQPAELGDSAVYLCASSLVATGGRNSPLHFGNGTRLTVT.

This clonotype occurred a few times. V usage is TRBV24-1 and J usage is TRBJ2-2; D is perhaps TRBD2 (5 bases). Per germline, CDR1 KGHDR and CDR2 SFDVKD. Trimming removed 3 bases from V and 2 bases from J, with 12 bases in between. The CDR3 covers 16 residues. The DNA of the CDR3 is TGTGCCACCAGTGATCTAGGGAGCGCCAACACCGGGGAGCTGTTTTTT. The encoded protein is CATSDLGSANTGELFF.

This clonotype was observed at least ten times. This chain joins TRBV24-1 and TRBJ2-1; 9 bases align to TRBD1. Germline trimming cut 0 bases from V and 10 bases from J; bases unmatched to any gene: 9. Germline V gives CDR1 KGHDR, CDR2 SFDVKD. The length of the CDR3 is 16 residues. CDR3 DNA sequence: TGTGCCACCAGTGATTTGTCCGGGACAGGGTTCGAAGAGCAGTTCTTC. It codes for CATSDLSGTGFEEQFF.

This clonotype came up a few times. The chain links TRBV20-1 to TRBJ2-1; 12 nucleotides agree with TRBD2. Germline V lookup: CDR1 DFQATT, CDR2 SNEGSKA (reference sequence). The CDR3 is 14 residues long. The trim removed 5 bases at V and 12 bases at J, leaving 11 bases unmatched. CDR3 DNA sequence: TGCAGTGCTTCCGGACTAGCGGGAATCCTAAGGCAGTTCTTC. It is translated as CSASGLAGILRQFF.

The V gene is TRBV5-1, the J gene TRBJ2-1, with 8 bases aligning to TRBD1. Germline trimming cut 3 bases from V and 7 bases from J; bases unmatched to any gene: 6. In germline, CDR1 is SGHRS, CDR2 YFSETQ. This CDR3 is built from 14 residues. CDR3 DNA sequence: TGCGCCAGCAGCTCAGGGGGCCGCAGGAATGAGCAGTTCTTC. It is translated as CASSSGGRRNEQFF.

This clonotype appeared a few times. The CDR3 sequence is CSAGDRGSTDTQYF. The CDR3 region has the DNA TGCAGTGCTGGGGACAGGGGGAGCACAGATACGCAGTATTTT. V and J are TRBV20-1 and TRBJ2-3, with 11 bases aligning to TRBD1. V lost 5 bases and J lost 0; bases outside the gene matches: 1. Germline V CDR1 and CDR2: DFQATT, SNEGSKA (reference sequence). CDR3 length: 14 amino acids.

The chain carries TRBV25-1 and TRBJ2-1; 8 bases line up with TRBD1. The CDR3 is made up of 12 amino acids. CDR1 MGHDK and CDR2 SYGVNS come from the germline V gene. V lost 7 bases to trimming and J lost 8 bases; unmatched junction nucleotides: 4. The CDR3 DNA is TGTGCCAGCACAGGGGGCGGGGATGAGCAGTTCTTC. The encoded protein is CASTGGGDEQFF.

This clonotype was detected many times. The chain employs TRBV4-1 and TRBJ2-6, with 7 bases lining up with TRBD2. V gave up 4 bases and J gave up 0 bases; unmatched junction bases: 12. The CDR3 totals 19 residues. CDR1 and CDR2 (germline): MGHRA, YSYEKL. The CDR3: CASSLRTRETLSGANVLTF. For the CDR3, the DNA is TGCGCCAGCAGCCTGAGGACTAGGGAGACCCTCTCTGGGGCCAACGTCCTGACTTTC.

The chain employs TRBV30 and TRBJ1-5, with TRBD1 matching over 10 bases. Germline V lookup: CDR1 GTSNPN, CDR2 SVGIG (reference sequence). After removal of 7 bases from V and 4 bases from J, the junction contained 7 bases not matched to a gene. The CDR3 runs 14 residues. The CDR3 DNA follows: TGTGCCTTTACTCGGGACAGGGGTAATCAGCCCCAGCATTTT. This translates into CAFTRDRGNQPQHF.

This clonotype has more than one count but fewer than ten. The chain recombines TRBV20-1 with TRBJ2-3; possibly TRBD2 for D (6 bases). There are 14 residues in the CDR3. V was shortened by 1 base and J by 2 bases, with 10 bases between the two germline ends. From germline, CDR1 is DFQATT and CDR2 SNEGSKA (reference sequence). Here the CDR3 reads CSARVIAVTDTQYF. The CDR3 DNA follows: TGCAGTGCTAGAGTCATAGCGGTCACAGATACGCAGTATTTT.

The CDR3 DNA reads as TGTGCCAGCAGCCTTCTAGGAGCCCTCCACTTT. Translation gives CASSLLGALHF. The V call is TRBV5-6, the J call TRBJ1-6, with D unresolved. This CDR3 comprises 11 residues. Germline lookup yields CDR1 SGHDT and CDR2 YYEEEE. V gave up 4 bases and J gave up 14 bases, with 10 bases separating them.

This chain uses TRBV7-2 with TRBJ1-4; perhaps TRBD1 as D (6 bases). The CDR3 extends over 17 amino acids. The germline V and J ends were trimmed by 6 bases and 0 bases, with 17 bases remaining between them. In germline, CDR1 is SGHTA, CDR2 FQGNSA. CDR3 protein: CASRRGGWVATNEKLFF. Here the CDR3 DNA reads TGTGCCAGCAGGAGGGGGGGGTGGGTCGCAACTAATGAAAAACTGTTTTTT. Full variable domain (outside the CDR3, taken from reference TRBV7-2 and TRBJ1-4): GAGVSQSPSNKVTEKGKDVELRCDPISGHTALYWYRQSLGQGLEFLIYFQGNSAPDKSGLPSDRFSAERTGGSVSTLTIQRTQQEDSAVYLCASRRGGWVATNEKLFFGSGTQLSVL.

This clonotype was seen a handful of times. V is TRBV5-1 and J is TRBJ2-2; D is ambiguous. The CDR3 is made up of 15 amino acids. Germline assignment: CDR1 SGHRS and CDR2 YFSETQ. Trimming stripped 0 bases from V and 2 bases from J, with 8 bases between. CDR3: CASSLVPVNTGELFF. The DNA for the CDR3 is TGCGCCAGCAGCTTGGTCCCGGTTAACACCGGGGAGCTGTTTTTT.

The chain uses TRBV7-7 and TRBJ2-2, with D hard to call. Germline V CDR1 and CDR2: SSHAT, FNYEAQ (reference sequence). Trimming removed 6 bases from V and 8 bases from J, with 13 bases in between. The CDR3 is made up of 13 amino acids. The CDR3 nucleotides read TGTGCCAGCAGTTTATCCCCGGATGGGGAGCTGTTTTTT. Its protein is CASSLSPDGELFF.

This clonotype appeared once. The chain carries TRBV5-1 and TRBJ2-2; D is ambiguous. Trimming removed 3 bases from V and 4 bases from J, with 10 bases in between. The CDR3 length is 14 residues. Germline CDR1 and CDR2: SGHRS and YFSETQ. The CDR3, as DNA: TGCGCCAGCAGCTCCGAGACCTTCACCGGGGAGCTGTTTTTT. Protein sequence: CASSSETFTGELFF. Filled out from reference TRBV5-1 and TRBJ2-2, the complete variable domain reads KAGVTQTPRYLIKTRGQQVTLSCSPISGHRSVSWYQQTPGQGLQFLFEYFSETQRNKGNFPGRFSGRQFSNSRSEMNVSTLELGDSALYLCASSSETFTGELFFGEGSRLTVL.

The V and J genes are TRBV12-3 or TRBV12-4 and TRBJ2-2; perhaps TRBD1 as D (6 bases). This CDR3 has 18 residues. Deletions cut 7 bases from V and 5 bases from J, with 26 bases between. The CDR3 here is CASTRGARGRVWTGELFF. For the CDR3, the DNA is TGTGCCAGCACTAGAGGCGCCAGGGGTAGGGTATGGACCGGGGAGCTGTTTTTT.

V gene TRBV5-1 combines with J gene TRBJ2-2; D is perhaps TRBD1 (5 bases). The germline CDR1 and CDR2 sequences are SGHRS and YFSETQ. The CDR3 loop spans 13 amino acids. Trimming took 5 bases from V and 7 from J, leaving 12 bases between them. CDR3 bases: TGCGCCAGCAGTCGACAGCAATACGGGGAGCTGTTTTTT. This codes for CASSRQQYGELFF. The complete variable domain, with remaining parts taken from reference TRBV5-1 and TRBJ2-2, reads KAGVTQTPRYLIKTRGQQVTLSCSPISGHRSVSWYQQTPGQGLQFLFEYFSETQRNKGNFPGRFSGRQFSNSRSEMNVSTLELGDSALYLCASSRQQYGELFFGEGSRLTVL.

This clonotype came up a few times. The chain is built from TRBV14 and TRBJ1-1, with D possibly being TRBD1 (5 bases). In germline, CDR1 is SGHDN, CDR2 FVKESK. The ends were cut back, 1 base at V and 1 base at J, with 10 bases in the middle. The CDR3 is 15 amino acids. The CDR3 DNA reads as TGTGCCAGCAGCCAAGTTGCAGGGTCGAACACTGAAGCTTTCTTT. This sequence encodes CASSQVAGSNTEAFF.

DNA of the CDR3: TGTGCCAGCAGCCAAGAATTTCGGACTAGCGTGAATACGCAGTATTTT. Encoded protein: CASSQEFRTSVNTQYF. The V call is TRBV3-1, the J call TRBJ2-3; 9 bases align to TRBD2. CDR3 size: 16 residues. The trim removed 0 bases at V and 7 bases at J, leaving 8 bases unmatched. The V gene's germline CDR1 is LGHDT and CDR2 YNNKEL (reference sequence).